The 14 T cell receptor beta chains presented below share a single source sample, sequenced in a study of blood T cell repertoires in COVID-19. Sequenced by immunoSEQ multiplex PCR; TCRdb stores in-frame clones only, minus some. The sample has over 350,000 clones, just under 90% seen once. The sample consisted of PBMCs or T cells enriched from blood (not recorded which). These TCRs come from a woman aged 45 to 65 who had recovered from COVID-19.

The chain links TRBV11-2 to TRBJ1-1; the D gene is possibly TRBD1 (6 bases). CDR1 SGHAT and CDR2 FQNNGV come from the germline V gene. CDR3 length: 19 residues. Trimming stripped 5 bases from V and 2 bases from J, with 27 bases between. The CDR3 loop is CASSVHRDTKGGTNTEAFF. For the CDR3, the DNA is TGTGCCAGCAGCGTCCACCGGGACACCAAGGGGGGGACCAACACTGAAGCTTTCTTT.

The V gene is TRBV7-2, the J gene TRBJ2-3, with 14 bases matching TRBD2. The CDR3 totals 15 residues. V shed 5 bases, J shed 4 bases, and the junction held 2 bases outside the gene matches. CDR1 is SGHTA and CDR2 is FQGNSA in the germline V gene. CDR3 protein: CASSQTSGGADTQYF. The CDR3, as DNA: TGTGCCAGCAGCCAGACTAGCGGGGGGGCAGATACGCAGTATTTT.

The sample holds one count of this clone. This rearrangement joins TRBV6-5 to TRBJ1-1, with D uncertain. The CDR3 is 14 amino acids. CDR1 and CDR2 from the germline V gene are MNHEY and SVGAGI. V lost 0 bases and J 5 bases, leaving 10 bases between the germline ends. CDR3 nucleotides: TGTGCCAGCAGTTACTCGAACCTACGGACTGAAGCTTTCTTT. It specifies CASSYSNLRTEAFF.

Only one count was recorded for this clone. The chain is built from TRBV7-9 and TRBJ2-3; 14 bases agree with TRBD2. Per germline, CDR1 SEHNR and CDR2 FQNEAQ (reference sequence). CDR3 length: 17 residues. V trimming: 5 bases; J trimming: 6 bases; junction bases outside the gene matches: 10. DNA of the CDR3: TGTGCCAGCAGCCAAGGGACTAGCGGGGGATTTGCGGATACGCAGTATTTT. Encoded protein: CASSQGTSGGFADTQYF.

The chain links TRBV19 to TRBJ1-5; possibly TRBD1 for D (5 bases). The CDR3 consists of 15 residues. Germline CDR1 is LNHDA and CDR2 is SQIVND (reference sequence). V was pared by 7 bases and J by 2 bases, with 15 bases between. The CDR3 sequence: CASIPWGGGNQPQHF. The CDR3 DNA reads as TGTGCCAGTATCCCCTGGGGAGGGGGCAATCAGCCCCAGCATTTT.

The chain recombines TRBV2 with TRBJ2-1; 9 bases are a match to TRBD1. The V segment lost 6 bases and the J segment 4 bases; nucleotides outside the gene matches: 7. Germline-derived CDR1 and CDR2 are SNHLY and FYNNEI. The CDR3 has 15 amino acids. Here the CDR3 DNA reads TGTGCCAGCAGAACAGGGGGCGCGGGTTACAATGAGCAGTTCTTC. It codes for CASRTGGAGYNEQFF.

A single count supports this clone. This rearrangement joins TRBV5-1 to TRBJ1-2; the D gene is possibly TRBD1 (5 bases). CDR1 is SGHRS and CDR2 is YFSETQ in the germline V gene. Trimming left V 4 bases short and J 4 bases short, with 20 bases between. The CDR3 runs to 16 residues. CDR3 sequence (DNA): TGCGCCAGCAGCCCTGAAATAGGGGCGGAATTCTATGGCTACACCTTC. It is translated as CASSPEIGAEFYGYTF.

This clone has more than one count but fewer than ten. The V call is TRBV7-2, the J call TRBJ1-3; a weak D match, TRBD1 (5 bases). The germline gives CDR1 SGHTA, CDR2 FQGNSA. The CDR3 is made up of 13 amino acids. The V and J ends lost 11 bases and 4 bases respectively, with 15 bases between them. The CDR3 sequence is CASEGAQGNTIYF. The CDR3, as DNA: TGTGCCTCGGAAGGGGCACAAGGAAACACCATATATTTT.

This clone has just a few counts. V usage is TRBV29-1 and J usage is TRBJ1-1; D gene uncertain. This CDR3 spans 12 amino acids. The germline CDR1 and CDR2 sequences are SQVTM and ANQGSEA. The germline V and J ends were trimmed by 7 bases and 0 bases, with 9 bases remaining between them. CDR3 bases: TGCAGCGCTCTGGCCTTGAACACTGAAGCTTTCTTT. It translates to CSALALNTEAFF.

V is TRBV9 and J is TRBJ2-2; weak D call: TRBD2 (6 bases). The CDR3 spans 15 residues. Trimming shortened V by 0 bases and J by 2 bases, and 8 bases separated the two germline ends. Germline lookup yields CDR1 SGDLS and CDR2 YYNGEE. Written as DNA, the CDR3 is TGTGCCAGCAGCGTAGACGCGGGAAACACCGGGGAGCTGTTTTTT. Its protein is CASSVDAGNTGELFF.

V usage is TRBV5-1 and J usage is TRBJ1-3, with TRBD1 matching over 7 bases. The V and J ends lost 4 bases and 3 bases, in that order; junction bases with no gene match: 10. CDR1 and CDR2 (germline): SGHRS, YFSETQ. The CDR3 has 16 amino acids. CDR3 sequence: CASSVGQAGRGNTIYF. The DNA for the CDR3 is TGCGCCAGCAGCGTAGGACAGGCCGGGCGTGGAAACACCATATATTTT.

This rearrangement joins TRBV7-3 to TRBJ2-3, with D perhaps matching TRBD1 (6 bases). The CDR3 contains 14 residues. In germline, CDR1 is SGHTA, CDR2 FQGTGA. V was cut by 1 base and J by 4 bases, with 9 bases left in between. As DNA, the CDR3 is TGTGCCAGCAGCTTAAATGGGGGCCCAGATACGCAGTATTTT. It codes for CASSLNGGPDTQYF.

Only a few counts were recorded for this clone. V gene TRBV30 combines with J gene TRBJ1-1; 11 bases align to TRBD1. The CDR3 loop spans 13 amino acids. CDR1 GTSNPN and CDR2 SVGIG come from the germline V gene (reference sequence). V was clipped by 5 bases and J by 5 bases; unmatched bases: 4. The CDR3 here is CAWVDRGLTEAFF. In DNA, the CDR3 is TGTGCCTGGGTGGACAGGGGGCTTACTGAAGCTTTCTTT.

This chain joins TRBV18 and TRBJ1-1; unclear D gene. Germline loops: CDR1 KGHSH, CDR2 LQKENI. Trimming cost V 4 bases and J 1 base, with 7 bases left between them. The CDR3 sequence is 13 residues long. The CDR3 here is CASSLARNTEAFF. CDR3 nucleotide sequence: TGTGCCAGCTCACTAGCACGGAACACTGAAGCTTTCTTT. The full variable domain, completed using reference TRBV18 and TRBJ1-1, is NAGVMQNPRHLVRRRGQEARLRCSPMKGHSHVYWYRQLPEEGLKFMVYLQKENIIDESGMPKERFSAEFPKEGPSILRIQQVVRGDSAAYFCASSLARNTEAFFGQGTRLTVV.